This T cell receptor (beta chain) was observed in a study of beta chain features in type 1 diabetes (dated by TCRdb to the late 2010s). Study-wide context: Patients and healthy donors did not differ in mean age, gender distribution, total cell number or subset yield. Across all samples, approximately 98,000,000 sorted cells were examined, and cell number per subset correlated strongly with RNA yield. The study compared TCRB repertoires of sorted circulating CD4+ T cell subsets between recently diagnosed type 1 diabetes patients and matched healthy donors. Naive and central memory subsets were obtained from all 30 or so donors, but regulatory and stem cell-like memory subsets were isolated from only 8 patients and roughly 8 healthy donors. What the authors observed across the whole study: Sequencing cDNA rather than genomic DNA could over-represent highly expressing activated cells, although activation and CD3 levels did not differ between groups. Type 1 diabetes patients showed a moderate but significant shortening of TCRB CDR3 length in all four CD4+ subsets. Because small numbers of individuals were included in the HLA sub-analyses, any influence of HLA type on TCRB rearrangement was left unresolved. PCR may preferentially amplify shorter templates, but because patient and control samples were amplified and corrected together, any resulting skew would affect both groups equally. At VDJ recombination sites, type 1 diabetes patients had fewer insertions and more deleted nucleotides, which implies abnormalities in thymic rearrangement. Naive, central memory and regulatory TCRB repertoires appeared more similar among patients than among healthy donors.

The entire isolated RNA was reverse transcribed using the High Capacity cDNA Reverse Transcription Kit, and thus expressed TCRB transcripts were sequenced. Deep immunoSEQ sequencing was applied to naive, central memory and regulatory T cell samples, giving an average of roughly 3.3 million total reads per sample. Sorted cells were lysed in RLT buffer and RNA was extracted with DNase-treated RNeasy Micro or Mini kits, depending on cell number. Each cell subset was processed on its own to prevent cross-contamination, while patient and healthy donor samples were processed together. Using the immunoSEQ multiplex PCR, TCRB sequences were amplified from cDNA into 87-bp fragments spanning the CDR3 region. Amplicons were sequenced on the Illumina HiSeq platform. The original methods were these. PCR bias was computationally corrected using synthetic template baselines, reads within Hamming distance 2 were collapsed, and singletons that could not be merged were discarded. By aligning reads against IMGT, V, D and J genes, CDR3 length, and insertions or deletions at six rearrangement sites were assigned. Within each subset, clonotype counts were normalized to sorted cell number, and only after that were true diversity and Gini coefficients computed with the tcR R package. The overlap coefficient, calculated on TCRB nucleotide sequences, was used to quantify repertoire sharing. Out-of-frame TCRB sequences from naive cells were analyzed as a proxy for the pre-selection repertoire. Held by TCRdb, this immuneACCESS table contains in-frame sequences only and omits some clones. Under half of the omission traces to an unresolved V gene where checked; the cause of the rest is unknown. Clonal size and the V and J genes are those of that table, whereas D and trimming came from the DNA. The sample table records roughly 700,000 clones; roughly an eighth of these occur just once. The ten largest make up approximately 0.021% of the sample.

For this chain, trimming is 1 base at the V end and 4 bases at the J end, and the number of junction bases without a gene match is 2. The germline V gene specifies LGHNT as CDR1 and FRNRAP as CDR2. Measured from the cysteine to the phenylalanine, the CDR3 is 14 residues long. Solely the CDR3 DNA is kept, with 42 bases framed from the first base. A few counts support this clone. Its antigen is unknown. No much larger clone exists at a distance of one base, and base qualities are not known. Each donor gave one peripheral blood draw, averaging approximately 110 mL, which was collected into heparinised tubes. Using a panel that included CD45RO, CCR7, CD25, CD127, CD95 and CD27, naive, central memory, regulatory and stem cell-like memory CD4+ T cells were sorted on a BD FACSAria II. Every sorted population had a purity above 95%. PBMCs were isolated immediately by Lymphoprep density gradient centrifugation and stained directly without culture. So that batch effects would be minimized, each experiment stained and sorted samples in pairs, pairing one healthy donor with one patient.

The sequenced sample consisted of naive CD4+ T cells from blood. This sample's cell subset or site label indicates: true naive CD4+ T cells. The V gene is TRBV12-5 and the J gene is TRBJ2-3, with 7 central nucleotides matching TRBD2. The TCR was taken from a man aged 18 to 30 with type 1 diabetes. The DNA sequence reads TGTGCTAGTGGTTTGGGACTAGCAGCAGATACGCAGTATTTT. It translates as CASGLGLAADTQYF.